Described below is a single TCR beta chain sequence and its context. This CDR3 is 15 amino acids long. V lost 4 bases to trimming and J lost 7 bases, with 17 bases between them. Germline V gene sequence: CDR1 MNHEY, CDR2 SMNVEV (reference sequence). The sample is drawn from a study of blood T cell repertoires in COVID-19. Whole-study context: The United States, Italy and Spain provided the acute and convalescent COVID-19 samples. PBMCs, B-cell-depleted T cells, or T cells were the source of the cDNA or gDNA that made up the material.

The data were produced by immunoSEQ multiplex PCR, yet TCRdb's version contains in-frame clones alone and is incomplete. The sample lists 140,000 or so clones, 84% occurring once. Followed longitudinally, the Seattle patients had been enrolled during active infection. The rearrangement links TRBV27 to TRBJ1-5, with a weak D call TRBD1 (5 bases). The source material was peripheral blood. The sequence was collected from a man between 25 and 39 years old with COVID-19, enrolled during active disease. CDR3 in DNA: TGTGCCAGCAGTTCGAACAGGTATACGCTACAGCCCCAGCATTTT. Its protein is CASSSNRYTLQPQHF.